Here is one T cell receptor (beta chain) with its context. The CDR3 length is 15 residues. Germline loops: CDR1 LNHDA, CDR2 SQIVND (reference sequence). The trim removed 8 bases at V and 7 bases at J, leaving 14 bases unmatched. The data originate from a study of blood T cell repertoires in COVID-19. Turning to the study itself: PBMCs, B-cell-depleted T cells, or T cells provided the cDNA or gDNA that made up the material.

Generated by immunoSEQ multiplex PCR, the TCRdb table keeps only in-frame clones and is missing some. This table holds about 220,000 clones, roughly four fifths found once. Sequenced material: peripheral blood. The V gene is TRBV19, the J gene TRBJ2-3; 8 bases are a match to TRBD2. This sequence was found in a woman aged 25 to 39 who had recovered from COVID-19. CDR3 in amino acids: CASSLKGLAGYTQYF. The CDR3 coding sequence is TGTGCCAGTTCCCTAAAGGGGCTAGCGGGTTATACGCAGTATTTT.